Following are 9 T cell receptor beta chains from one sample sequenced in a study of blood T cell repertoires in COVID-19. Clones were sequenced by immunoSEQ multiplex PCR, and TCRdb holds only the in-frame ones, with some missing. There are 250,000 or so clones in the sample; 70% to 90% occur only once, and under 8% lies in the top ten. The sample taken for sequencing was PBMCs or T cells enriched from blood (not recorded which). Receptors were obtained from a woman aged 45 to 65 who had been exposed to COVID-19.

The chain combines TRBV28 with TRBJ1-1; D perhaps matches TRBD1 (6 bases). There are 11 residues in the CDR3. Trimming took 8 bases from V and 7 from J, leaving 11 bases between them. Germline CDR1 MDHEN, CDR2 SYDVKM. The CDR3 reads CASQGLHEAFF. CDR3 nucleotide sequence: TGTGCCAGCCAGGGGCTACATGAAGCTTTCTTT. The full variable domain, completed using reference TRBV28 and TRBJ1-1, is DVKVTQSSRYLVKRTGEKVFLECVQDMDHENMFWYRQDPGLGLRLIYFSYDVKMKEKGDIPEGYSVSREKKERFSLILESASTNQTSMYLCASQGLHEAFFGQGTRLTVV.

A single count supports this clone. The chain's CDR3 is CASSLGPGQGRGKLFF. The CDR3 bases are TGTGCCAGCAGCTTGGGCCCGGGACAGGGGAGAGGAAAACTGTTTTTT. V is TRBV5-6 and J is TRBJ1-4, with TRBD1 matching over 10 bases. CDR3 length: 16 amino acids. J lost 10 bases, V lost 0 bases, and 9 bases had no gene match. Germline CDR1 is SGHDT and CDR2 is YYEEEE.

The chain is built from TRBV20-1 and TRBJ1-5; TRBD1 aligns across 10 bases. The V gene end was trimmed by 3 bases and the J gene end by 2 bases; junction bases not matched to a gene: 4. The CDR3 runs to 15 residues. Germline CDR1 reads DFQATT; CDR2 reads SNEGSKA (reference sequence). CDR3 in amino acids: CSASVGQGGNQPQHF. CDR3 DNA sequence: TGCAGTGCTAGTGTAGGACAGGGGGGCAATCAGCCCCAGCATTTT.

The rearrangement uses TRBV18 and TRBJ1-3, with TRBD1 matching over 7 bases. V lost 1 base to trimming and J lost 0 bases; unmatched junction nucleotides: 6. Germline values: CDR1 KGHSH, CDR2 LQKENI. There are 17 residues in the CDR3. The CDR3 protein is CASSPRKTGSSGNTIYF. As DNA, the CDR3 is TGTGCCAGCTCACCACGCAAGACAGGGAGCTCTGGAAACACCATATATTTT.

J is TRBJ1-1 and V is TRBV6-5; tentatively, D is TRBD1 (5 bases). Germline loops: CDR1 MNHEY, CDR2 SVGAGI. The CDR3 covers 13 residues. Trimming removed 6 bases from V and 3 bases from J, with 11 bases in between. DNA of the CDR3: TGTGCCAGCAGGCGGGACGTTTACACTGAAGCTTTCTTT. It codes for CASRRDVYTEAFF.

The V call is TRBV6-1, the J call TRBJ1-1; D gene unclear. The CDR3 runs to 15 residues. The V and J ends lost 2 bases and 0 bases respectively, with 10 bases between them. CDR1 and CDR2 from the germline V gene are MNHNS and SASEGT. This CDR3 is CASSEIPRVNTEAFF. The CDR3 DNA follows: TGTGCCAGCAGTGAAATCCCACGGGTGAACACTGAAGCTTTCTTT.

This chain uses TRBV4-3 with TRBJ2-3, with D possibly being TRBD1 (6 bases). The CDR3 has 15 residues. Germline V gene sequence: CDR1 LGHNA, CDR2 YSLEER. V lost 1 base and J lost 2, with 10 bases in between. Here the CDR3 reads CASSQGTGFTDTQYF. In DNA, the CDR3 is TGCGCCAGCAGCCAAGGCACAGGGTTCACAGATACGCAGTATTTT.

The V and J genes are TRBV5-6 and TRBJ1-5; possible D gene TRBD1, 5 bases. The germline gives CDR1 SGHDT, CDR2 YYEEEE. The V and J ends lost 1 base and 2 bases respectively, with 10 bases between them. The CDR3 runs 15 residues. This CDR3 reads CASSLWDWGNQPQHF. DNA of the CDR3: TGTGCCAGCAGCTTGTGGGACTGGGGCAATCAGCCCCAGCATTTT.

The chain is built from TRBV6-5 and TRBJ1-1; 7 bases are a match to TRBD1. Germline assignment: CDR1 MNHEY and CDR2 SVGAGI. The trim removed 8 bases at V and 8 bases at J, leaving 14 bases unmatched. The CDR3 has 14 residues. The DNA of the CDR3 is TGTGCCAGCCACCTCTCCAGGGCAGGGGGGGAAGCTTTCTTT. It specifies CASHLSRAGGEAFF.